The subject of this entry is one T cell receptor beta chain. Its target is not known. The study's library attached unique molecular identifiers to single cDNA molecules. Original data processing: Counting gave a median of around 89,000 TCRs per sample, with values ranging from 23,224 to 690,600. TCRdb re-called the RACE reads through MiXCR, storing one row per CDR3 protein. These V and J calls derive from TCRdb rather than the authors' analysis. The sample holds around 35,000 distinct CDR3 sequences, 5.5% seen once. The source of the sample is a study of human T cells and chemical hapten exposure. Regarding time point: healthy volunteer bleed at 6 weeks. It was unfractionated whole blood from which total RNA was extracted. This CDR3 is 15 amino acids long. Trimming shortened V by 0 bases and J by 0 bases, and 9 bases separated the two germline ends. Germline values: CDR1 SGHNT, CDR2 YYREEE (reference sequence).

General study points: With DPC sensitization, TCRs exceeding 1 in 1000 frequency showed no change.

This TCR was sampled from a human donor in good health. Some clones in this sample may be carry-over from other donors' samples. The V call is TRBV5-4, the J call TRBJ1-1, with D hard to call. Sample: whole blood. The CDR3 sequence is CASSLGGGLNTEAFF. The CDR3 coding sequence is TGTGCCAGCAGCTTGGGGGGAGGGCTGAACACTGAAGCTTTCTTT.